This passage covers 5 T cell receptor beta chains from one sample sequenced in a study of CD8+ T cells in alopecia areata (dated by TCRdb to 2016 to 2019). The method behind the library was the immunoSEQ multiplex PCR assay. For TCR sequencing, RNA was extracted from every sample and reverse transcribed into cDNA to serve as template. This is the immuneACCESS table as TCRdb keeps it, with only in-frame sequences that have V and J called. A part of the clones is gone; compared with another copy, unresolved V genes explain less than half, and the rest is unexplained. The sample table holds 180,000 or so clones, of which roughly 65% were seen once. 1.5% to 2% of the sample belongs to the ten largest clones. The time point label corresponds to: baseline before oral tofacitinib. The sequencing here drew on CD4+ T cells sorted from blood, taken at week 0. The receptor set was obtained from a human donor with alopecia areata.

The V gene is TRBV7-2, the J gene TRBJ2-7, with D perhaps assigned TRBD1 or TRBD2 (5 bases each). This CDR3 has 14 residues. Per the germline V gene, CDR1 is SGHTA and CDR2 is FQGNSA. The ends were cut back, 1 base at V and 5 bases at J, with 12 bases in the middle. CDR3 sequence: CASSLGGAWDEQYF. The CDR3 bases are TGTGCCAGCAGCTTAGGAGGGGCGTGGGACGAGCAGTACTTC.

The chain carries TRBV2 and TRBJ1-6, with 10 nucleotides matching TRBD1. The CDR3 totals 17 residues. V lost 4 bases, J lost 7 bases, and 10 bases stayed unmatched. The germline gives CDR1 SNHLY, CDR2 FYNNEI. CDR3 sequence: CASSVPTGGRRNSPLHF. The CDR3 nucleotides read TGTGCCAGCAGTGTTCCGACAGGGGGCAGAAGGAATTCACCCCTCCACTTT.

This clone was observed a few times. The chain couples TRBV5-1 to TRBJ2-5; TRBD1 might be the D (5 bases). This CDR3 has 15 amino acids. V was cut by 1 base and J by 2 bases, with 12 bases left in between. Per germline, CDR1 SGHRS and CDR2 YFSETQ. CDR3 DNA: TGCGCCAGCAGCTTGAGGGCGACAGCACAAGAGACCCAGTACTTC. This gives the protein CASSLRATAQETQYF.

The chain recombines TRBV27 with TRBJ1-4; a possible D gene is TRBD1 (6 bases). The CDR3 is 15 residues long. CDR1 and CDR2 from the germline V gene are MNHEY and SMNVEV (reference sequence). The V end was cut by 1 base, the J end by 3 bases, with 9 bases between. In DNA form, the CDR3 reads TGTGCCAGCAGTTTATTTGGACAGTCTAATGAAAAACTGTTTTTT. Translating it yields CASSLFGQSNEKLFF.

The chain has TRBV9 and TRBJ1-1; no firm D call. The CDR3 sequence is 14 residues long. Between the trimmed V and J ends, which lost 0 bases and 3 bases, there was a span of 9 bases. Per the germline V gene, CDR1 is SGDLS and CDR2 is YYNGEE. CDR3 coding DNA: TGTGCCAGCAGCGTAGAGACGACATACACTGAAGCTTTCTTT. Its protein product is CASSVETTYTEAFF. Variable domain in full (rest from reference TRBV9 and TRBJ1-1): DSGVTQTPKHLITATGQRVTLRCSPRSGDLSVYWYQQSLDQGLQFLIQYYNGEERAKGNILERFSAQQFPDLHSELNLSSLELGDSALYFCASSVETTYTEAFFGQGTRLTVV.